The 17 T cell receptor beta chains below were found in one sample sequenced in a study of early T cells in non-severe SARS-CoV-2 infection. TCRdb reprocessed the 5' RACE reads with MiXCR, giving one entry per CDR3 protein. The table includes approximately 64,000 distinct CDR3 sequences, over 20% detected once. The sequencing here drew on whole blood, taken at baseline. The receptors originated from an adult who was a healthcare worker with PCR-confirmed SARS-CoV-2 infection or an uninfected control (not recorded which).

This clonotype was found once. The chain has TRBV19 and TRBJ2-3; tentatively, D is TRBD1 (5 bases). The germline V gene has CDR1 LNHDA and CDR2 SQIVND (reference sequence). Trimming left V 3 bases short and J 1 base short, with 11 bases between. The CDR3 consists of 15 residues. CDR3 loop: CASSINRLRTDTQYF. Here the CDR3 DNA reads TGTGCCAGTAGTATCAACAGGCTTCGCACAGATACGCAGTATTTT.

The rearrangement joins TRBV15 to TRBJ1-5; D might be TRBD1 (6 bases). V was trimmed by 1 base and J by 4 bases, leaving 8 bases between them. The germline gives CDR1 LNHNV, CDR2 YYDKDF (reference sequence). CDR3 length equals 14 residues. CDR3 in amino acids: CATSRGGQNQPQHF. The DNA of the CDR3 is TGTGCCACCAGCAGAGGGGGGCAAAATCAGCCCCAGCATTTT.

The chain joins TRBV10-3 to TRBJ1-2, with 9 bases that match TRBD1. The CDR3 covers 14 residues. The germline V gene encodes CDR1 ENHRY and CDR2 SYGVKD. With V trimmed by 3 bases and J by 5 bases, 4 bases remained unmatched. CDR3 nucleotide sequence: TGTGCCATCAGTGAAGGGACAGGGAATTATGGCTACACCTTC. Translated, it gives CAISEGTGNYGYTF.

This clonotype was counted ten times or more. This chain links TRBV20-1 with TRBJ2-3; possibly TRBD1 or TRBD2 for D (6 bases each). Germline CDR1 is DFQATT and CDR2 is SNEGSKA (reference sequence). V was pared by 6 bases and J by 10 bases, with 20 bases between. The CDR3 consists of 13 residues. The CDR3 reads CSADQQGKRAQYF. The CDR3 DNA is TGCAGTGCCGACCAACAGGGCAAGCGGGCGCAGTATTTT.

The chain uses TRBV4-2 and TRBJ2-5; tentatively, D is TRBD2 (5 bases). Germline V gene lookup returns CDR1 LGHNA and CDR2 YNFKEQ. The V and J ends lost 0 bases and 1 base respectively, with 9 bases between them. The CDR3 covers 15 residues. CDR3 protein: CASSQDLLAQETQYF. The CDR3 coding sequence is TGTGCCAGCAGCCAAGATCTGCTAGCCCAAGAGACCCAGTACTTC.

This clonotype was counted at least ten times. The gene calls are TRBV20-1 and TRBJ2-3; 11 positions agree with TRBD2. The CDR3 runs 13 residues. Germline CDR1 reads DFQATT; CDR2 reads SNEGSKA (reference sequence). Trimming removed 6 bases from V and 6 bases from J; junction bases left unmatched: 5. CDR3 nucleotides: TGCAGTGCCCCCGGGACTAGCGGCGATACGCAGTATTTT. Translation: CSAPGTSGDTQYF.

In this sample, this clonotype turned up many times. The CDR3 region has the DNA TGTGCCAGCTCACCGGAGGGACAGGGGGCGGTTAATGAGCAGTTCTTC. This encodes CASSPEGQGAVNEQFF. J is TRBJ2-1 and V is TRBV18; 12 bases fit TRBD1. CDR3 size: 16 residues. In germline, CDR1 is KGHSH, CDR2 LQKENI. Trimming at V came to 3 bases and at J to 7 bases, leaving 7 bases not matched to a gene.

This clonotype was detected only a few times. This chain uses TRBV10-2 with TRBJ2-7; D may correspond to TRBD1 or TRBD2 (5 bases each). V gave up 4 bases and J gave up 2 bases, with 12 bases separating them. The CDR3 is 14 amino acids. Germline V CDR1 and CDR2: WSHSY, SAAADI. The CDR3 DNA reads TGCGCCAGCAGTGGAGGGGATCGGGCCTACGAGCAGTACTTC. This codes for CASSGGDRAYEQYF.

This clonotype has a count of ten or more. The genes are TRBV7-9 and TRBJ1-2; D unresolved. The V and J ends lost 4 bases and 4 bases respectively, with 7 bases between them. CDR3 length: 12 amino acids. Germline CDR1 and CDR2: SEHNR and FQNEAQ (reference sequence). The CDR3, as DNA: TGTGCCAGCAGCTCCCAGACCTATGGCTACACCTTC. It specifies CASSSQTYGYTF.

This clonotype was picked up a small number of times. The chain joins TRBV20-1 to TRBJ2-5; possibly TRBD1 for D (6 bases). The CDR3 totals 11 residues. The V gene lost 6 bases and the J gene lost 5 bases, with 10 bases spanning the gap. CDR1 is DFQATT and CDR2 is SNEGSKA in the germline V gene (reference sequence). The CDR3 bases are TGCAGTGCGAACGACAGGGAGACCCAGTACTTC. It is translated as CSANDRETQYF.

The chain uses TRBV5-4 and TRBJ2-3; D call uncertain. CDR1 SGHNT and CDR2 YYREEE come from the germline V gene (reference sequence). V shed 3 bases and J shed 5 bases, with 16 bases lying between them. The CDR3 has 15 residues. The CDR3 region has the DNA TGTGCCAGCAGCTCGGACGGTCACTCGGAAGATACGCAGTATTTT. This sequence encodes CASSSDGHSEDTQYF.

The rearrangement joins TRBV5-8 to TRBJ2-4; TRBD2 is a possible D gene (5 bases). V was trimmed by 3 bases and J by 0 bases, leaving 13 bases between them. CDR1 is SGHTS and CDR2 is YDEGEE in the germline V gene. CDR3 size: 16 residues. In DNA, the CDR3 is TGTGCCAGCAGCTGGGGAGAAAGCGTAGCCAAAAACATTCAGTACTTC. Amino acid sequence: CASSWGESVAKNIQYF.

The rearrangement uses TRBV5-4 and TRBJ2-5; the D gene is possibly TRBD2 (6 bases). The CDR3 runs to 14 residues. V was shortened by 0 bases and J by 7 bases, with 13 bases between the two germline ends. CDR1 and CDR2 (germline): SGHNT, YYREEE (reference sequence). The CDR3 protein is CASSLAIEEGTQYF. The CDR3 nucleotides are TGTGCCAGCAGCTTGGCCATAGAGGAGGGGACCCAGTACTTC.

The chain joins TRBV2 to TRBJ2-7, with TRBD1 as a possible D gene (6 bases). With 7 bases removed from V and 2 bases from J, the gap between germline ends came to 9 bases. From germline, CDR1 is SNHLY and CDR2 FYNNEI. There are 12 residues in the CDR3. The CDR3 spells CASIGDTYEQYF. In nucleotides, the CDR3 is TGTGCCAGCATAGGGGACACCTACGAGCAGTACTTC. The full variable domain, in which reference TRBV2 and TRBJ2-7 provide the parts outside the CDR3, is EPEVTQTPSHQVTQMGQEVILRCVPISNHLYFYWYRQILGQKVEFLVSFYNNEISEKSEIFDDQFSVERPDGSNFTLKIRSTKLEDSAMYFCASIGDTYEQYFGPGTRLTVT.

This clonotype has a count of ten or more. V usage is TRBV7-8 and J usage is TRBJ2-1; TRBD2 aligns across 10 bases. The CDR3 is 16 amino acids. Looked up from germline, CDR1 is SGHVS and CDR2 is FQNEAQ. Unmatched junction bases numbered 6, after V lost 1 base and J lost 6 bases. CDR3 sequence: CASSLEGSGGINEQFF. The CDR3 region has the DNA TGTGCCAGCAGCTTAGAGGGTAGCGGGGGGATCAATGAGCAGTTCTTC.

This clonotype came up a few times. This chain links TRBV7-6 with TRBJ2-5; D is unclear. Trimming took off 0 bases at V and 1 base at J, with 9 bases between the two ends. This CDR3 has 15 amino acids. The germline V gene encodes CDR1 SGHVS and CDR2 FNYEAQ. CDR3 coding DNA: TGTGCCAGCAGCTTAGCGCCACGTGGCCAAGAGACCCAGTACTTC. It translates to CASSLAPRGQETQYF.

This clonotype has just a few counts. The rearrangement links TRBV14 to TRBJ1-1; no firm D call. Germline V gene sequence: CDR1 SGHDN, CDR2 FVKESK. The CDR3 covers 13 residues. V lost 4 bases and J lost 1, with 7 bases in between. CDR3 region: CASSPPQNTEAFF. Here the CDR3 DNA reads TGTGCCAGCAGCCCCCCTCAGAACACTGAAGCTTTCTTT.